This T cell receptor beta chain was identified in a study of regulatory T cells in long-lasting Graves disease. Indicated time point: persistent/refractory GD, antithyroid drugs over 5 years with positive TRAb. TCR sequences were obtained from RNA taken from PBMCs. Building the TCR beta libraries relied on iRepertoire HTBI primers, and CDR3 regions underwent Arm-PCR. One entry per CDR3 protein results from TCRdb running MiXCR on the multiplex PCR reads. This sample has a few hundred thousand distinct CDR3 sequences, with under 25% found just once. The sequence was obtained from a female donor with Graves disease. Sequenced here: peripheral blood mononuclear cells (PBMCs), sampled when the disease was refractory, from a patient treated with antithyroid drugs.

The CDR3 region is CASSDNRDMNTEAFF. CDR3 DNA: TGTGCCAGCAGCGACAACAGAGACATGAACACTGAAGCTTTCTTT. V usage is TRBV5-6 and J usage is TRBJ1-1; no reliable D call. In germline, CDR1 is SGHDT, CDR2 YYEEEE. The CDR3 runs 15 residues. The V and J ends lost 4 bases and 0 bases respectively, with 13 bases between them. The full variable domain, in which reference TRBV5-6 and TRBJ1-1 provide the parts outside the CDR3, is DAGVTQSPTHLIKTRGQQVTLRCSPKSGHDTVSWYQQALGQGPQFIFQYYEEEERQRGNFPDRFSGHQFPNYSSELNVNALLLGDSALYLCASSDNRDMNTEAFFGQGTRLTVV.